The 11 T cell receptor beta chains in this list originate from one sample, sequenced in a study of blood T cell repertoires in COVID-19. Generated by immunoSEQ multiplex PCR, the TCRdb table keeps only in-frame clones and is missing some. Here the sample spans around 15,000 clones, around 84% being singletons. The sequenced sample consisted of peripheral blood. The receptors shown here come from a human donor in a cohort sampled during active COVID-19.

The CDR3 loop reads CASSFSYNGQWNTEAFF. CDR3 DNA sequence: TGCGCCAGCAGCTTTTCATATAATGGACAGTGGAACACTGAAGCTTTCTTT. The V gene is TRBV10-2, the J gene TRBJ1-1; D may be TRBD1 (6 bases). The CDR3 covers 17 residues. The germline gives CDR1 WSHSY, CDR2 SAAADI. Trimming cost V 6 bases and J 1 base, with 21 bases left between them.

This chain's CDR3 is CATSRDLPQGAVNYGYTF. CDR3 nucleotides: TGTGCCACCAGCAGAGATCTTCCACAGGGGGCCGTAAACTATGGCTACACCTTC. The rearrangement joins TRBV15 to TRBJ1-2, with 9 bases identical to TRBD1. This CDR3 has 18 residues. Per the germline V gene, CDR1 is LNHNV and CDR2 is YYDKDF (reference sequence). Trimming took 0 bases from V and 2 from J; bases not matched to a gene: 10.

The chain carries TRBV9 and TRBJ2-1; 9 nucleotides match TRBD1. Unmatched junction bases numbered 10, after V lost 7 bases and J lost 8 bases. Germline V gene lookup returns CDR1 SGDLS and CDR2 YYNGEE. The CDR3 runs to 14 residues. The CDR3 sequence is CASGLGTGLHEQFF. The CDR3 DNA follows: TGTGCCAGCGGACTGGGGACAGGGCTTCATGAGCAGTTCTTC.

The rearrangement joins TRBV6-1 to TRBJ2-2; 7 nucleotides match TRBD1. V was clipped by 3 bases and J by 6 bases; unmatched bases: 4. The CDR3 contains 14 residues. CDR1 is MNHNS, CDR2 SASEGT, per germline. The CDR3 nucleotides read TGTGCCAGCAGTGACGTGACAGGGCCCGGGGAGCTGTTTTTT. As protein: CASSDVTGPGELFF.

This clone occurred once. The chain combines TRBV6-5 with TRBJ2-7; 8 bases match TRBD1. Trimming took 6 bases from V and 3 from J; bases not matched to a gene: 7. CDR1 is MNHEY and CDR2 is SVGAGI in the germline V gene. The CDR3 consists of 14 residues. In DNA form, the CDR3 reads TGTGCCAGCAGGGTGGGACAGGCAATCTACGAGCAGTACTTC. Its translation is CASRVGQAIYEQYF.

This clone was seen just once. The chain joins TRBV9 to TRBJ1-2; 9 nucleotides match TRBD1. V shed 0 bases and J 4 bases; nucleotides not matched to a gene: 7. CDR1 and CDR2 (germline): SGDLS, YYNGEE. The CDR3 is 16 residues long. Here the CDR3 DNA reads TGTGCCAGCAGCGTAGATGGGACAGGGCAATCCTATGGCTACACCTTC. Amino acid sequence: CASSVDGTGQSYGYTF.

The chain is built from TRBV7-6 and TRBJ1-2; unclear D gene. V shed 4 bases and J shed 1 base, with 22 bases lying between them. CDR1 and CDR2 (germline): SGHVS, FNYEAQ. The CDR3 is made up of 18 amino acids. The CDR3 is CASSSRGRGELSNYGYTF. Here the CDR3 DNA reads TGTGCCAGCAGCTCGAGAGGGCGGGGAGAACTAAGTAACTATGGCTACACCTTC.

A remark on this clone: The same CDR3 arises from other DNA sequences in this sample as well. The genes are TRBV5-1 and TRBJ1-1; D uncertain. Germline V gives CDR1 SGHRS, CDR2 YFSETQ. The CDR3 covers 13 residues. V was cut by 0 bases and J by 1 base, with 4 bases left in between. The CDR3 nucleotides are TGCGCCAGCAGCTTGGCGGGGAACACTGAAGCTTTCTTT. Protein product: CASSLAGNTEAFF.

The J gene is TRBJ2-1, the V gene TRBV7-3, with D possibly matching TRBD2 (6 bases). CDR1 is SGHTA and CDR2 is FQGTGA in the germline V gene. V lost 4 bases and J 11 bases, leaving 12 bases between the germline ends. This CDR3 spans 12 amino acids. The CDR3 reads CASSSSRGKQFF. The CDR3 nucleotides are TGTGCCAGCAGCTCCTCTCGCGGGAAGCAGTTCTTC.

The gene calls are TRBV5-6 and TRBJ2-2; no definite D call. With 0 bases removed from V and 3 bases from J, the gap between germline ends came to 9 bases. Germline V CDR1 and CDR2: SGHDT, YYEEEE. The CDR3 is made up of 15 amino acids. Here the CDR3 reads CASSLVGAYTGELFF. The CDR3 DNA reads as TGTGCCAGCAGCTTGGTAGGAGCCTACACCGGGGAGCTGTTTTTT.

The CDR3 nucleotides are TGTGCCAGCAGTGAATGGTGGCGGGAGAACACTGAAGCTTTCTTT. Its translation: CASSEWWRENTEAFF. The gene calls are TRBV25-1 and TRBJ1-1, with D uncertain. Germline CDR1 and CDR2: MGHDK and SYGVNS. The CDR3 is made up of 15 amino acids. The V end lost 1 base, the J end lost 1 base, and 10 bases lay between the germline ends.